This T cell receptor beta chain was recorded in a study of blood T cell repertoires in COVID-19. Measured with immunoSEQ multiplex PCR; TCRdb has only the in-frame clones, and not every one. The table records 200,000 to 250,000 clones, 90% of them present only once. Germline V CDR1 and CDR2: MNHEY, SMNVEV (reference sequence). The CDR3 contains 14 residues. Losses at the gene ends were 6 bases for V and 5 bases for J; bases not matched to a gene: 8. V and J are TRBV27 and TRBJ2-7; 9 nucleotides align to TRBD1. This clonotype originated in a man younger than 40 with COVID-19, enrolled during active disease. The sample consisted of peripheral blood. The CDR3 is CASRRGQGSHEQYF. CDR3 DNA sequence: TGTGCCAGCAGGCGGGGACAGGGATCCCACGAGCAGTACTTC.